The 25 T cell receptor beta chains presented below share a single source sample, sequenced in a study of blood T cells in healthy people across ages. Through a sample-barcoded 5' primer and a J-beta primer mix, a second PCR was run for roughly 7 to 12 cycles. TCRdb reanalysed the 5' RACE reads using MiXCR and keeps one entry per CDR3 protein. The table has 1.5 million to 2 million distinct CDR3 sequences, about 31% seen once; the top ten hold around 10%. Sequencing input: blood. These receptors all stem from a woman between 25 and 40 years old in good health.

This clonotype was observed a single time. A much more abundant neighbour one base away suggests this may be a read error. The chain has TRBV6-5 and TRBJ1-2; D is possibly TRBD1 (5 bases). This CDR3 contains 14 residues. With 5 bases removed from V and 2 bases from J, the gap between germline ends came to 12 bases. The germline V gene encodes CDR1 MNHEY and CDR2 SVGAGI. In DNA, the CDR3 is TGTGCCAGCAGTGAGGACGGGGGGAACTATGGCTACACCTTC. It codes for CASSEDGGNYGYTF.

This clonotype was found many times. This chain connects TRBV29-1 to TRBJ1-2; TRBD1 is a possible D gene (6 bases). CDR3 length: 13 amino acids. V gave up 4 bases and J gave up 4 bases, with 13 bases separating them. The germline V gene encodes CDR1 SQVTM and CDR2 ANQGSEA. CDR3 DNA: TGCAGCGTTGGGCCTTCGGGGGCCTATGGCTACACCTTC. The encoded protein is CSVGPSGAYGYTF.

About this clonotype: Germline is not matched at one junction end, which may reflect a read error. This rearrangement joins TRBV6-1 to TRBJ1-2; perhaps TRBD1 as D (5 bases). Germline CDR1 is MNHNS and CDR2 is SASEGT. The CDR3 covers 16 residues. CDR3 DNA sequence: TGTGCCAGCGTGAGAGGGGTCGGGCTTTCTAACTATGACTACACCTTC. Translating it yields CASVRGVGLSNYDYTF.

The chain uses TRBV20-1 and TRBJ1-6, with TRBD1 matching over 7 bases. V was clipped by 5 bases and J by 14 bases; unmatched bases: 18. Germline V CDR1 and CDR2: DFQATT, SNEGSKA (reference sequence). The CDR3 is 15 residues long. The DNA for the CDR3 is TGCAGTGCTGACCTCGGACAGGCTAACTCAAACGCCCTCCACTTT. It translates to CSADLGQANSNALHF.

The rearrangement joins TRBV28 to TRBJ1-1; perhaps TRBD1 as D (5 bases). V was shortened by 6 bases and J by 0 bases, with 5 bases between the two germline ends. In germline, CDR1 is MDHEN, CDR2 SYDVKM. The length of the CDR3 is 12 residues. CDR3 amino acids: CASRQVNTEAFF. CDR3 coding DNA: TGTGCCAGCAGACAGGTGAACACTGAAGCTTTCTTT. Full variable domain (remainder filled in from reference TRBV28 and TRBJ1-1): DVKVTQSSRYLVKRTGEKVFLECVQDMDHENMFWYRQDPGLGLRLIYFSYDVKMKEKGDIPEGYSVSREKKERFSLILESASTNQTSMYLCASRQVNTEAFFGQGTRLTVV.

This clonotype was counted a few times. The chain links TRBV5-1 to TRBJ2-7, with D possibly TRBD1 on 5 matching bases. The V gene lost 5 bases and the J gene lost 6 bases, with 15 bases spanning the gap. The CDR3 runs 13 residues. Looked up from germline, CDR1 is SGHRS and CDR2 is YFSETQ. The CDR3 sequence: CASRDAGLFEQYF. The CDR3 DNA reads as TGCGCCAGCAGGGACGCAGGGCTTTTCGAGCAGTACTTC.

This clonotype was seen a handful of times. The V call is TRBV10-3, the J call TRBJ2-3; a weak D match, TRBD2 (6 bases). The CDR3 is 13 residues long. Trimming shortened V by 7 bases and J by 2 bases, and 10 bases separated the two germline ends. Germline CDR1 ENHRY, CDR2 SYGVKD. The CDR3 nucleotides read TGTGCCATCACGGAGGACTACACAGATACGCAGTATTTT. It is translated as CAITEDYTDTQYF.

The chain is built from TRBV2 and TRBJ1-1; 8 positions match TRBD1. There are 15 residues in the CDR3. Trimming at V came to 6 bases and at J to 8 bases, leaving 14 bases not matched to a gene. Germline loops: CDR1 SNHLY, CDR2 FYNNEI. The CDR3 loop reads CASRAGRTGRVEAFF. CDR3 in DNA: TGTGCCAGCAGAGCGGGGAGGACAGGGAGAGTAGAAGCTTTCTTT.

This chain uses TRBV7-6 with TRBJ1-5, with D perhaps matching TRBD1 (6 bases). Germline V gives CDR1 SGHVS, CDR2 FNYEAQ. The CDR3 consists of 18 residues. The V end was cut by 7 bases, the J end by 6 bases, with 28 bases between. CDR3 bases: TGTGCCAGCAACAACCCGGGACCGGGACAAGCTCAGGGTCAGCCCCAGCATTTT. Translated: CASNNPGPGQAQGQPQHF.

This clonotype appeared once. The CDR3 reads CASSVGWEMNTEAFF. CDR3 DNA: TGTGCCAGCAGCGTAGGGTGGGAAATGAACACTGAAGCTTTCTTT. The chain combines TRBV9 with TRBJ1-1; D is ambiguous. V was clipped by 0 bases and J by 0 bases, with 9 bases between them. This CDR3 region has 15 residues. Per the germline V gene, CDR1 is SGDLS and CDR2 is YYNGEE.

The rearrangement joins TRBV3-1 to TRBJ1-1, with a tentative D call TRBD1 (6 bases). Germline-derived CDR1 and CDR2 are LGHDT and YNNKEL (reference sequence). This CDR3 contains 13 residues. CDR3 sequence: CGAGENRATEAFF. CDR3 DNA: TGTGGGGCAGGGGAAAATAGGGCCACTGAAGCTTTCTTT.

This clonotype occurred a few times. This chain joins TRBV7-9 and TRBJ2-7; TRBD2 matches at 13 bases. V gave up 4 bases and J gave up 2 bases; unmatched junction bases: 11. The length of the CDR3 is 18 residues. Germline-derived CDR1 and CDR2 are SEHNR and FQNEAQ (reference sequence). The CDR3, as DNA: TGTGCCAGCAGCTCCCGGGACTTACTAGCGGGAGGGACCTACGAGCAGTACTTC. Translated, it gives CASSSRDLLAGGTYEQYF.

The rearrangement uses TRBV11-2 and TRBJ2-3; no clear D gene. The CDR3 has 16 amino acids. Trimming took off 0 bases at V and 4 bases at J, with 14 bases between the two ends. The germline gives CDR1 SGHAT, CDR2 FQNNGV. CDR3 sequence reads: CASSLDQDLDSDTQYF. The CDR3, as DNA: TGTGCCAGCAGCTTAGATCAGGATCTAGACTCAGATACGCAGTATTTT.

This clonotype has just a few counts. The chain combines TRBV20-1 with TRBJ2-5; TRBD2 is a possible D gene (7 bases). The CDR3 runs to 14 residues. Trimming pared 5 bases from V and 2 bases from J, leaving 15 bases between. Germline V CDR1 and CDR2: DFQATT, SNEGSKA (reference sequence). The CDR3 DNA follows: TGCAGTGCTCCCCCAGCGGGGACACAAGAGACCCAGTACTTC. As protein: CSAPPAGTQETQYF.

This clonotype was recorded once. The V gene is TRBV28, the J gene TRBJ2-5; no reliable D call. Trimming shortened V by 6 bases and J by 0 bases, and 20 bases separated the two germline ends. This CDR3 spans 17 amino acids. CDR1 MDHEN and CDR2 SYDVKM come from the germline V gene. Here the CDR3 reads CASSLGPTGLDQETQYF. CDR3 DNA: TGTGCCAGCAGCCTAGGGCCCACCGGATTAGACCAAGAGACCCAGTACTTC.

The gene calls are TRBV6-5 and TRBJ1-1; unclear D gene. V lost 6 bases and J lost 0, with 8 bases in between. CDR3 length equals 13 residues. Germline loops: CDR1 MNHEY, CDR2 SVGAGI. The DNA of the CDR3 is TGTGCCAGCAGAACCACAGTGAACACTGAAGCTTTCTTT. Translation: CASRTTVNTEAFF.

V and J are TRBV4-1 and TRBJ2-7; maybe TRBD2 (5 bases). In germline, CDR1 is MGHRA, CDR2 YSYEKL. The ends were cut back, 0 bases at V and 2 bases at J, with 14 bases in the middle. The CDR3 runs 16 residues. The CDR3 DNA is TGCGCCAGCAGCCAAGATAGTCGGGAAGTCACCTACGAGCAGTACTTC. It codes for CASSQDSREVTYEQYF.

This chain's CDR3 is CASSLRQGANEKLFF. For the CDR3, the DNA is TGTGCCAGCAGCCTGCGACAGGGGGCCAATGAAAAACTGTTTTTT. The V call is TRBV13, the J call TRBJ1-4; TRBD1 matches at 10 bases. V trimming: 5 bases; J trimming: 5 bases; junction bases outside the gene matches: 5. The CDR3 length is 15 residues. Per germline, CDR1 PRHDT and CDR2 FYEKMQ (reference sequence).

The J gene is TRBJ1-3, the V gene TRBV9; tentative D call: TRBD1 (6 bases). The CDR3 runs to 16 residues. Per the germline V gene, CDR1 is SGDLS and CDR2 is YYNGEE. Trimming left V 5 bases short and J 0 bases short, with 15 bases between. Here the CDR3 DNA reads TGTGCCAGCAGTGGAGGGGGGCTGCTCTCTGGAAACACCATATATTTT. Protein sequence: CASSGGGLLSGNTIYF.

This clonotype was recorded a few times. V and J are TRBV20-1 and TRBJ2-1; 8 bases align to TRBD2. CDR3 size: 18 residues. The germline CDR1 and CDR2 sequences are DFQATT and SNEGSKA (reference sequence). The ends lost 1 base at V and 3 bases at J; junction bases unmatched: 14. The CDR3 bases are TGCAGTGCTAGAGCCGATCCGGGACTAGGCGTTGACTACAATGAGCAGTTCTTC. Protein sequence: CSARADPGLGVDYNEQFF.

This clonotype occurred a few times. The V and J genes are TRBV20-1 and TRBJ1-1; 8 bases are shared with TRBD1. This CDR3 is 14 amino acids long. The V and J ends lost 5 bases and 0 bases, in that order; junction bases with no gene match: 5. Germline loops: CDR1 DFQATT, CDR2 SNEGSKA (reference sequence). The CDR3 protein is CSAGTGAMNTEAFF. CDR3 nucleotide sequence: TGCAGTGCTGGGACAGGTGCCATGAACACTGAAGCTTTCTTT.

This CDR3 is CACSWGGDEQFF. For the CDR3, the DNA is TGTGCCTGTAGCTGGGGGGGAGATGAGCAGTTCTTC. The chain couples TRBV30 to TRBJ2-1; 7 bases fit TRBD2. The CDR3 contains 12 residues. The trim removed 6 bases at V and 8 bases at J, leaving 7 bases unmatched. The germline CDR1 and CDR2 sequences are GTSNPN and SVGIG (reference sequence).

V and J are TRBV18 and TRBJ2-5; D assignment may be TRBD1 or TRBD2 (5 bases each). The CDR3 contains 16 residues. V was trimmed by 6 bases and J by 2 bases, leaving 19 bases between them. Germline V gives CDR1 KGHSH, CDR2 LQKENI. CDR3 protein: CASSPLEGMVQETQYF. DNA of the CDR3: TGTGCCAGCTCGCCGCTAGAGGGGATGGTGCAAGAGACCCAGTACTTC. The full variable domain, its missing parts supplied by reference TRBV18 and TRBJ2-5, is NAGVMQNPRHLVRRRGQEARLRCSPMKGHSHVYWYRQLPEEGLKFMVYLQKENIIDESGMPKERFSAEFPKEGPSILRIQQVVRGDSAAYFCASSPLEGMVQETQYFGPGTRLLVL.

J is TRBJ1-1 and V is TRBV28, with 12 bases fitting TRBD1. Trimming removed 5 bases from V and 5 bases from J; junction bases left unmatched: 12. The CDR3 consists of 17 residues. CDR1 is MDHEN, CDR2 SYDVKM, per germline. CDR3 sequence reads: CASSAGTGGGMRTEAFF. The CDR3 DNA reads TGTGCCAGCAGTGCCGGGACAGGGGGCGGTATGAGAACTGAAGCTTTCTTT.

The chain couples TRBV18 to TRBJ1-1, with 10 nucleotides matching TRBD1. This CDR3 region has 15 residues. Trimming at V came to 1 base and at J to 8 bases, leaving 7 bases not matched to a gene. The V gene's germline CDR1 is KGHSH and CDR2 LQKENI. This CDR3 reads CASSPLGQGEAEAFF. The DNA for the CDR3 is TGTGCCAGCTCACCACTTGGACAGGGGGAGGCAGAAGCTTTCTTT.